Sequencing of this T cell receptor beta chain was carried out in a study of CD8 T cells in Susac syndrome. Study-level results: Susac-specific public clones were found in total CD8+ and CD8+ TEMRA repertoires, numbering around 16 and five, respectively. Acknowledgment was made by the study that its TCR sequencing and HLA analysis involved a relatively small number of individuals.

On this clonotype itself: Its cognate antigen is unknown.

Germline CDR1 is MDHEN and CDR2 is SYDVKM. The CDR3 covers 15 residues. Trimming left V 6 bases short and J 2 bases short, with 16 bases between. Reverse transcription of roughly 0.45 to 1 ug RNA used random hexamers. TCRdb fed the immunoSEQ multiplex PCR reads into MiXCR, producing one record per CDR3 protein. The sample shows about 23,000 distinct CDR3 sequences, just under 95% of them seen only once. This clonotype was obtained from a human donor with Susac syndrome. Sequencing was done on a sample of CD8+ T cells from PBMCs. The V and J genes are TRBV28 and TRBJ1-2, with TRBD1 as a possible D gene (6 bases). The CDR3 loop is CASRPNREWNYGYTF. CDR3 in DNA: TGTGCCAGCAGGCCGAACAGGGAATGGAACTATGGCTACACCTTC.